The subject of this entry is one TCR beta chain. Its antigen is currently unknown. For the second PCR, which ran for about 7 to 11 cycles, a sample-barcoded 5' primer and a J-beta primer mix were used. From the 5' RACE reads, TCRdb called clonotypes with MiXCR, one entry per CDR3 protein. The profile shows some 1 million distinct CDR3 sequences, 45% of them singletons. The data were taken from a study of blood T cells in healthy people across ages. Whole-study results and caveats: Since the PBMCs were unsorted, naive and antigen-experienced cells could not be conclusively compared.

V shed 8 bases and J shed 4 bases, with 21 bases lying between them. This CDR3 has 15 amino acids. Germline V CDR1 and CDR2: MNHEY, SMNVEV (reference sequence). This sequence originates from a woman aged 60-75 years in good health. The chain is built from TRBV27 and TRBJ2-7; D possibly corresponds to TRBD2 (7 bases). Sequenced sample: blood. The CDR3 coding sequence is TGTGCCAGCTCGAGAGGGAGGGGGGAAAAGTACGAGCAGTACTTC. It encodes CASSRGRGEKYEQYF.